This is a list of T cell receptor beta chains from one sample in a study of shared clonotypes between healthy human individuals. TCRdb keeps only in-frame clones here, not all; method: immunoSEQ multiplex PCR. Of under 1 million clones listed, 90% to 95% are singletons. The material sequenced was naive CD8+ T cells sorted from blood. The receptors shown here come from a man aged 25-40 years in good health. Each CDR3 is given with its conserved first and last residue. A D gene is named only where the DNA matches it firmly. Only part of the rows carry a size: once, few, many, or a class if the clone is expanded.

DNA	CDR3	size	D	V	J
TGCGCCAGCGGACAGGGATTGGGGACTGAAGCTTTCTTT	CASGQGLGTEAFF	-	TRBD1	TRBV4-1	TRBJ1-1
TGTGCCAGCAGCCCTGACTGGGGGGCCTATGGCTACACCTTC	CASSPDWGAYGYTF	-	-	TRBV14	TRBJ1-2
TGTGCCAGCAGTTTTGGGGGAGAGTACAATGAGCAGTTCTTC	CASSFGGEYNEQFF	once	-	TRBV28	TRBJ2-1
TGTGCCAGCAGTTTAATAGGACGATTCGGAAGGTCCTACAATGAGCAGTTCTTC	CASSLIGRFGRSYNEQFF	-	-	TRBV28	TRBJ2-1
TGTGCCAGTAGTCCTTCGACAGGTATGGGCAATGAGCAGTTCTTC	CASSPSTGMGNEQFF	-	-	TRBV19	TRBJ2-1
TGTGCCAGCAGTCCCGGACAGACGGGGACCCAAGAGACCCAGTACTTC	CASSPGQTGTQETQYF	-	-	TRBV7-3	TRBJ2-5
TGTGCCAGCAGTGCCTTAGCCCAGTACTTC	CASSALAQYF	-	-	TRBV27	TRBJ2-5
TGTGCCAGCAGTTTGCAGGGGGTTAACACTGAAGCTTTCTTT	CASSLQGVNTEAFF	-	TRBD1	TRBV28	TRBJ1-1
TGTGCCAGCAGCCAAGAGGGGGGCAGGGGAATCCCTGAAGCTTTCTTT	CASSQEGGRGIPEAFF	-	-	TRBV4-2	TRBJ1-1
TGTGCCAGCAGTGTCCTCGTAGGGTCCGGTCAGCCCCAGCATTTT	CASSVLVGSGQPQHF	-	-	TRBV28	TRBJ1-5
TGTGCCAGCAGCTTAGGTCTAGCGGGAGGGCCCTATGAGCAGTTCTTC	CASSLGLAGGPYEQFF	-	TRBD2	TRBV7-8	TRBJ2-1
TGTGCCAGCGAGGCCGGGACCTACGAGCAGTACTTC	CASEAGTYEQYF	few	-	TRBV28	TRBJ2-7
TGTGCCAGCAGCTTAACGCTCTGGGGACTAGCGGCCAATGAGCAGTTCTTC	CASSLTLWGLAANEQFF	-	TRBD2	TRBV7-9	TRBJ2-1
TGTGCCAGCAGCGCGTCAGGGTATCCCTACGAGCAGTACTTC	CASSASGYPYEQYF	-	-	TRBV11-2	TRBJ2-7
TGCGCCAGCAGCCCCTCCTTAGCGGGAGTTACGCAGTATTTT	CASSPSLAGVTQYF	-	TRBD2	TRBV4-1	TRBJ2-3
TGTGCCAGCAGTGAACTAGCGGGAGGGCACGAGCAGTACTTC	CASSELAGGHEQYF	many	TRBD2	TRBV6-1	TRBJ2-7
TGTGCCAGCAGCTTAGTTACAACTAGCTCTGATGACACAGATACGCAGTATTTT	CASSLVTTSSDDTDTQYF	-	-	TRBV7-2	TRBJ2-3
TGTGCCAGCAGTTACCAGGGAGGTCGGACTAATGAAAAACTGTTTTTT	CASSYQGGRTNEKLFF	-	-	TRBV27	TRBJ1-4
TGTGCCAGCAGCCCGACGACTAGCGGAGCAGATACGCAGTATTTT	CASSPTTSGADTQYF	-	TRBD2	TRBV7-2	TRBJ2-3
TGTGCCAGCAGTCTGGGGTTCACAGATACGCAGTATTTT	CASSLGFTDTQYF	-	-	TRBV6-5	TRBJ2-3
TGTGCCAGCAGAGTGGGGACTAGCGGATTTTACGAGCAGTACTTC	CASRVGTSGFYEQYF	-	TRBD2	TRBV27	TRBJ2-7
TGTGCCAGCAGCCGAGGGGACGGGAGGTACACCGGGGAGCTGTTTTTT	CASSRGDGRYTGELFF	-	TRBD2	TRBV7-2	TRBJ2-2
TGTGCCAGCAGCCTTAACAGGGTTATTGGCAATGAGCAGTTCTTC	CASSLNRVIGNEQFF	-	-	TRBV28	TRBJ2-1
TGCGCCAGCAGCCCGGGGCTAGCGGGAGCTTTTGAGCAGTTCTTC	CASSPGLAGAFEQFF	-	TRBD2	TRBV4-3	TRBJ2-1
TGTGCCAGCAGGGGTTGGGGGAGCGAAAACGGGGAGCTGTTTTTT	CASRGWGSENGELFF	-	-	TRBV6-5	TRBJ2-2
TGTGCCAGCAGTTTACGAGGGCCGGGAAACACCATATATTTT	CASSLRGPGNTIYF	-	-	TRBV27	TRBJ1-3